Here is one T cell receptor beta chain with its context. Profiled with immunoSEQ multiplex PCR; TCRdb holds only in-frame clones, not every one. This table has some 220,000 clones, around 83% appearing once. The sample comes from a study of blood T cell repertoires in COVID-19. CDR3 size: 15 residues. After removal of 0 bases from V and 0 bases from J, the junction contained 0 bases not matched to a gene. CDR1 and CDR2 (germline): SGHRS, YFSETQ. V and J are TRBV5-1 and TRBJ2-1; 7 bases align to TRBD1. The sequence came from a woman between 40 and 55 years old with acute COVID-19. The material sequenced was PBMCs or T cells enriched from blood (not recorded which). The chain's CDR3 is CASSLGTGSYNEQFF. CDR3 DNA sequence: TGCGCCAGCAGCTTGGGGACAGGCTCCTACAATGAGCAGTTCTTC.